This T cell receptor (beta chain) was identified in a study of cytomegalovirus exposure and HLA in healthy donors. Overall study findings and caveats: The authors confirmed in vitro that three CMV-associated chains were specific for CMV antigens. After further analysis at a later stage, 16,951 TCR beta sequences were associated with HLA alleles at 0.05 false discovery rate.

As regards this clone: The antigen is undetermined. Given the absence of the conserved phenylalanine or tryptophan at the CDR3 end, a read error is likely.

The germline V gene encodes CDR1 MNHEY and CDR2 SMNVEV (reference sequence). J was trimmed by 7 bases and V by 5 bases; bases with no gene match: 14. This CDR3 is 15 amino acids long. The PCR employed 60 Vbeta primers together with 13 Jbeta primers. Data came from immunoSEQ multiplex PCR; TCRdb stores just in-frame clones and leaves some out. The table shows 110,000 to 150,000 clones, with more than 75% occurring only once. Material: PBMCs. The sequence derives from a man between 18 and 35 years old in good health and CMV-seronegative. The chain is built from TRBV27 and TRBJ2-7; 7 nucleotides agree with TRBD1. CDR3 nucleotide sequence: TGTGCCAGCAGTCGGACAGGACGGCCCCAGTGGGAGCAGTACTCC. Protein: CASSRTGRPQWEQYS.